This TCR beta chain is drawn from a study of response to subunit inactivated influenza vaccine. A note on this clonotype: Its antigen is not identified.

TCRdb processed the RT-PCR reads anew with MiXCR; each CDR3 protein has one entry. Of 550,000 to 650,000 distinct CDR3 sequences listed, 12% are singletons. CDR1 SGHTA and CDR2 FQGNSA come from the germline V gene. This CDR3 region has 16 residues. The trim removed 5 bases at V and 0 bases at J, leaving 2 bases unmatched. General observations from the study: Researchers suggested that each seasonal influenza vaccination recruits few new T cells.

This chain links TRBV7-2 with TRBJ1-4; 11 nucleotides match TRBD1. The source was PBMCs from blood, collected on the day of vaccination. The clonotype comes from a man aged 45-65 years who received an inactivated influenza vaccine. DNA of the CDR3: TGTGCCAGCAGCGCGGGACAGGGGGCAACTAATGAAAAACTGTTTTTT. Translation: CASSAGQGATNEKLFF.